This entry lists 10 T cell receptor beta chains sequenced from one sample in a study (dated by TCRdb to between 2022 and 2023). Receptor amplification or capture employed the immunoSEQ multiplex PCR assay. TCRdb holds this immuneACCESS table with in-frame rearrangements only. Some clones are missing; in checked studies, unresolved V genes explain under half, and the rest has no known cause. The sample table contains about 68,000 clones; only one count was recorded for over 85% of them. 4.4% of the sample is in the top ten clones. Sequenced sample: PBMCs. These receptors came from a man aged 35 to 55 with rheumatoid arthritis.

CDR3 sequence: CASSRQGITYEQYF. Written as DNA, the CDR3 is TGTGCCAGCAGCCGACAGGGAATAACCTACGAGCAGTACTTC. The J gene is TRBJ2-7, the V gene TRBV6-5; 7 nucleotides agree with TRBD1. The CDR3 spans 14 residues. Germline V gene sequence: CDR1 MNHEY, CDR2 SVGAGI. J lost 2 bases, V lost 6 bases, and 7 bases had no gene match.

In this sample, this clone turned up once. The chain uses TRBV30 and TRBJ1-1; no clear D. The CDR3 loop spans 13 amino acids. Trimming left V 2 bases short and J 0 bases short, with 7 bases between. Germline V gene data show CDR1 as GTSNPN and CDR2 as SVGIG (reference sequence). CDR3 coding DNA: TGTGCCTGGAGTAGTCAGATGAACACTGAAGCTTTCTTT. It yields the protein CAWSSQMNTEAFF.

This rearrangement joins TRBV3-1 (or the pseudogene TRBV3-2) to TRBJ2-7; D unresolved. Trimming stripped 4 bases from V and 5 bases from J, with 9 bases between. CDR1 LGHDT and CDR2 YNNKEL come from the germline V gene (reference sequence). CDR3 length: 12 residues. Here the CDR3 DNA reads TGTGCCAGCAGCCTATCTCCGGACGAGCAGTACTTC. This sequence encodes CASSLSPDEQYF.

The chain is built from TRBV18 and TRBJ1-2; D is uncertain. The CDR3 is 12 residues long. Germline-derived CDR1 and CDR2 are KGHSH and LQKENI. V lost 3 bases to trimming and J lost 7 bases, with 9 bases between them. The CDR3 region is CASSPTGFGYTF. The CDR3 DNA reads TGTGCCAGCTCACCGACGGGCTTTGGCTACACCTTC.

This clone appeared a single time. This chain joins TRBV29-1 and TRBJ2-5, with D possibly matching TRBD1 (6 bases). The length of the CDR3 is 12 residues. The germline V gene encodes CDR1 SQVTM and CDR2 ANQGSEA. The germline V and J ends were trimmed by 8 bases and 1 base, with 11 bases remaining between them. CDR3 sequence: CSLGQTQETQYF. CDR3 DNA sequence: TGCAGCCTAGGACAGACCCAAGAGACCCAGTACTTC.

The chain combines TRBV3-1 (or the pseudogene TRBV3-2) with TRBJ1-5, with a tentative D call TRBD1 (5 bases). Germline CDR1 and CDR2: LGHDT and YNNKEL (reference sequence). V lost 3 bases to trimming and J lost 0 bases, with 15 bases between them. This CDR3 has 17 amino acids. For the CDR3, the DNA is TGTGCCAGCAGCCATACGTTGGACACTAATAGCAATCAGCCCCAGCATTTT. Translated: CASSHTLDTNSNQPQHF.

V gene TRBV28 combines with J gene TRBJ1-5, with D perhaps TRBD1 (6 bases). V was shortened by 4 bases and J by 4 bases, with 11 bases between the two germline ends. Germline V CDR1 and CDR2: MDHEN, SYDVKM. The CDR3 consists of 14 residues. The CDR3 is CASSSRGLNQPQHF. The DNA for the CDR3 is TGTGCCAGCAGTTCCAGGGGACTAAATCAGCCCCAGCATTTT.

V usage is TRBV24-1 and J usage is TRBJ2-1; 10 bases align to TRBD2. Germline loops: CDR1 KGHDR, CDR2 SFDVKD. V shed 3 bases, J shed 2 bases, and the junction held 0 bases outside the gene matches. The CDR3 consists of 15 residues. The CDR3 DNA reads TGTGCCACCAGTGATAGCGGGAGGGCCTACAATGAGCAGTTCTTC. Translation gives CATSDSGRAYNEQFF.

The chain couples TRBV7-8 to TRBJ2-5; 12 bases are a match to TRBD2. J lost 4 bases, V lost 5 bases, and 8 bases had no gene match. The CDR3 has 16 amino acids. Germline-derived CDR1 and CDR2 are SGHVS and FQNEAQ. The CDR3 is CASSIPGTSGLETQYF. The CDR3, as DNA: TGTGCCAGCAGCATTCCCGGGACTAGCGGGTTAGAGACCCAGTACTTC.

The chain has TRBV30 and TRBJ1-2; D is ambiguous. This CDR3 comprises 15 residues. Trimming cost V 0 bases and J 5 bases, with 16 bases left between them. Germline CDR1 and CDR2: GTSNPN and SVGIG (reference sequence). This chain's CDR3 is CAWSVVGLGKYGYTF. The CDR3 DNA sequence: TGTGCCTGGAGTGTAGTAGGTCTTGGGAAATATGGCTACACCTTC.